These 12 T cell receptor beta chains originate from one sample sequenced in a study of blood T cell repertoires in COVID-19 (dated by TCRdb to the early 2020s). Library preparation used the immunoSEQ multiplex PCR assay. The immuneACCESS repertoire file appears here via TCRdb, limited to in-frame rearrangements. These files lack a portion of the clones; in checked studies, under half of the deficit traces to unresolved V genes, and the cause of the others is not known. Here the sample has under 55,000 clones; more than 75% occur a single time. Approximately 4% of the sample is in the top ten clones. The sequenced sample consisted of peripheral blood. These receptors came from a human donor in a cohort sampled during active COVID-19.

The CDR3: CASSSISTSGRVYEQYF. Written as DNA, the CDR3 is TGTGCCAGCAGCTCTATTTCCACTAGCGGGAGGGTCTACGAGCAGTACTTC. The chain has TRBV7-2 and TRBJ2-7; 13 positions agree with TRBD2. Unmatched junction bases numbered 9, after V lost 4 bases and J lost 3 bases. Germline values: CDR1 SGHTA, CDR2 FQGNSA. The CDR3 extends over 17 amino acids.

CDR3 loop: CASSSGQGAAQGLFF. CDR3 bases: TGCGCCAGCAGCTCCGGACAGGGGGCCGCCCAGGGTCTGTTTTTT. This chain links TRBV5-1 with TRBJ1-4; the match to TRBD1 covers 11 bases. The CDR3 extends over 15 amino acids. V shed 3 bases and J 14 bases; nucleotides not matched to a gene: 12. Germline loops: CDR1 SGHRS, CDR2 YFSETQ.

The V call is TRBV6-6, the J call TRBJ2-7, with D tentatively TRBD2 (5 bases). CDR1 is MNHNY, CDR2 SVGAGI, per germline (reference sequence). The germline V and J ends were trimmed by 7 bases and 2 bases, with 12 bases remaining between them. This CDR3 contains 13 residues. As DNA, the CDR3 is TGTGCCAGCAACAGCGGAGACCCCTACGAGCAGTACTTC. Translation: CASNSGDPYEQYF.

The chain employs TRBV27 and TRBJ2-1, with 8 bases lining up with TRBD2. In germline, CDR1 is MNHEY, CDR2 SMNVEV (reference sequence). This CDR3 spans 18 amino acids. V trimming: 7 bases; J trimming: 5 bases; junction bases outside the gene matches: 19. DNA of the CDR3: TGTGCCAGCACCCGAAGTCCCCAAGCGGGGGCGATTAACAATGAGCAGTTCTTC. Translated: CASTRSPQAGAINNEQFF.

The CDR3: CASSYPKTEKLFF. The CDR3 DNA sequence: TGTGCCAGCAGTTACCCCAAGACAGAAAAACTGTTTTTT. The chain joins TRBV6-6 to TRBJ1-4; the D is unclear. Germline V gene data show CDR1 as MNHNY and CDR2 as SVGAGI (reference sequence). Trimming stripped 2 bases from V and 8 bases from J, with 9 bases between. The CDR3 totals 13 residues.

J is TRBJ2-1 and V is TRBV5-4; 7 bases match TRBD1. V was pared by 5 bases and J by 5 bases, with 13 bases of the junction left unmatched. CDR1 is SGHNT, CDR2 YYREEE, per germline (reference sequence). The CDR3 length is 16 residues. The DNA of the CDR3 is TGTGCCAGCAGTACCGCCCCGGGACAGATCCACAATGAGCAGTTCTTC. Its protein product is CASSTAPGQIHNEQFF.

Relative to its sample, this clone is large. The chain is built from TRBV4-1 and TRBJ1-2; 9 bases align to TRBD1. The CDR3 has 16 amino acids. The germline CDR1 and CDR2 sequences are MGHRA and YSYEKL. The V segment lost 0 bases and the J segment 7 bases; nucleotides outside the gene matches: 9. CDR3: CASSQDLTGGLGGYTF. CDR3 in DNA: TGCGCCAGCAGCCAAGATCTCACAGGGGGCCTAGGTGGCTACACCTTC.

This clone was recorded once. This chain connects TRBV12-3 or TRBV12-4 to TRBJ1-5, with 8 nucleotides matching TRBD1. The junction had 3 bases not matched to a gene; V was cut back by 6 bases and J by 5 bases. This CDR3 comprises 13 residues. As DNA, the CDR3 is TGTGCCAGCAGAACGACAGGGGATCAGCCCCAGCATTTT. This encodes CASRTTGDQPQHF.

This chain uses TRBV6-5 with TRBJ1-1; D perhaps matches TRBD1 (6 bases). Germline lookup yields CDR1 MNHEY and CDR2 SVGAGI. Trimming took off 6 bases at V and 3 bases at J, with 11 bases between the two ends. The CDR3 contains 13 residues. Here the CDR3 DNA reads TGTGCCAGCAGCAGGGGATTGTACACTGAAGCTTTCTTT. It encodes CASSRGLYTEAFF.

This clone appeared a single time. The V gene is TRBV29-1, the J gene TRBJ1-2; 7 nucleotides match TRBD1. Germline CDR1 SQVTM, CDR2 ANQGSEA. Unmatched junction bases numbered 8, after V lost 6 bases and J lost 4 bases. This CDR3 has 13 amino acids. In DNA form, the CDR3 reads TGCAGCGTCGCTGACAGGGTTAGCTATGGCTACACCTTC. Amino acid sequence: CSVADRVSYGYTF.

This chain joins TRBV27 and TRBJ1-1; D uncertain. This CDR3 region has 15 residues. V lost 1 base to trimming and J lost 0 bases, with 9 bases between them. CDR1 is MNHEY and CDR2 is SMNVEV in the germline V gene (reference sequence). CDR3 bases: TGTGCCAGCAGTTTATTGGGCAGGATGAACACTGAAGCTTTCTTT. Encoded protein: CASSLLGRMNTEAFF.

The gene calls are TRBV9 and TRBJ2-7, with 8 bases fitting TRBD2. CDR1 and CDR2 from the germline V gene are SGDLS and YYNGEE. The CDR3 length is 15 residues. V shed 0 bases, J shed 0 bases, and the junction held 2 bases outside the gene matches. The CDR3 DNA sequence: TGTGCCAGCAGCGTAGGGCTAGCGGGCTCCTACGAGCAGTACTTC. This gives the protein CASSVGLAGSYEQYF.